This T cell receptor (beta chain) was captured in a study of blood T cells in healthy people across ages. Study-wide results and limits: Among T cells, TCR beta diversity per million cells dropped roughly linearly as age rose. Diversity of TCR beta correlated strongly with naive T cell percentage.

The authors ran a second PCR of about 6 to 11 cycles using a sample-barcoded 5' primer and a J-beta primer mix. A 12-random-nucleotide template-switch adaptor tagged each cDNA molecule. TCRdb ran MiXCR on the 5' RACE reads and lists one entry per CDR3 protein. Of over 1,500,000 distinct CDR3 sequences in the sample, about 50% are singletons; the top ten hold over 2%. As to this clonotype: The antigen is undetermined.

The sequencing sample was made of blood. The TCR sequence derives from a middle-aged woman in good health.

The CDR3 DNA reads TGTGCCAGCAGTTCGTTCGTAGGCAAAGGAGGAGGCTACACCTTC. Translated, it gives CASSSFVGKGGGYTF. This sequence joins TRBV27 and TRBJ1-2, with D unresolved. V lost 4 bases and J lost 8, with 20 bases in between. Per germline, CDR1 MNHEY and CDR2 SMNVEV (reference sequence). This CDR3 has 15 residues.